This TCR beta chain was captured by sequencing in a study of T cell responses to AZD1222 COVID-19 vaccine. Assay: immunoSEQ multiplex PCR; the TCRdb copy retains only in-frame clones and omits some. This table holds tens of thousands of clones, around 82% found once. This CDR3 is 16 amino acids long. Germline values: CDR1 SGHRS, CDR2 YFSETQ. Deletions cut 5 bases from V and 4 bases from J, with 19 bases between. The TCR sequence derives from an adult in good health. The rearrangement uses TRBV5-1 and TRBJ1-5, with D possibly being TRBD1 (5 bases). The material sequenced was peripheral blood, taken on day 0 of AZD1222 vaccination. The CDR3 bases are TGCGCCAGCAGTCCTGGGGCAGCCGAGCTTAATCAGCCCCAGCATTTT. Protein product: CASSPGAAELNQPQHF.